The rows below give T cell receptor beta chains drawn from one sample of a study of T cells after yellow fever vaccination. In TCRdb, the 5' RACE reads were re-called with MiXCR into one record per CDR3 protein. The sample lists about 340,000 distinct CDR3 sequences, roughly 4% occurring once. This specimen was PBMCs, taken 5 days after the yellow fever booster vaccination. All receptors come from a man younger than 30 who received the YFV17D yellow fever vaccine. Each CDR3 is given with its conserved first and last residue. A D gene is named only where the DNA matches it firmly. A row's size may be missing; if present it is once, few, many or a size class.

abundance: few; d_gene: -; v_gene: TRBV5-5; j_gene: TRBJ1-2; CDR3aa: CASSVDIYGYTF; CDR3nt: TGTGCCAGCAGCGTTGACATTTATGGCTACACCTTC
abundance: few; d_gene: -; v_gene: TRBV4-3; j_gene: TRBJ2-7; CDR3aa: CASSQAGRYYEQYF; CDR3nt: TGCGCCAGCAGCCAAGCGGGGAGGTACTACGAGCAGTACTTC
abundance: many; d_gene: -; v_gene: TRBV4-3; j_gene: TRBJ1-5; CDR3aa: CASSQAPGRQPQHF; CDR3nt: TGCGCCAGCAGCCAAGCTCCGGGTAGGCAGCCCCAGCATTTT
abundance: few; d_gene: -; v_gene: TRBV6-1; j_gene: TRBJ1-5; CDR3aa: CASSVSGMGNQPQHF; CDR3nt: TGTGCCAGCAGTGTATCAGGGATGGGGAATCAGCCCCAGCATTTT
abundance: -; d_gene: -; v_gene: TRBV4-3; j_gene: TRBJ1-4; CDR3aa: CASSQEATNEKLFF; CDR3nt: TGCGCCAGCAGCCAAGAGGCAACTAATGAAAAACTGTTTTTT
abundance: few; d_gene: -; v_gene: TRBV7-9; j_gene: TRBJ2-3; CDR3aa: CASSLMAGNTDTQYF; CDR3nt: TGTGCCAGCAGCTTAATGGCAGGGAACACAGATACGCAGTATTTT
abundance: -; d_gene: TRBD1; v_gene: TRBV9; j_gene: TRBJ2-3; CDR3aa: CASSVFRGQGEVDTQYF; CDR3nt: TGTGCCAGCAGCGTCTTTCGGGGACAGGGGGAGGTAGATACGCAGTATTTT
abundance: many; d_gene: -; v_gene: TRBV12-5; j_gene: TRBJ2-3; CDR3aa: CASGLPPHTDTQYF; CDR3nt: TGTGCTAGTGGTTTACCGCCGCACACAGATACGCAGTATTTT
abundance: -; d_gene: -; v_gene: TRBV6-2/TRBV6-3; j_gene: TRBJ2-6; CDR3aa: CASSYRQDTWANVLTF; CDR3nt: TGTGCCAGCAGTTACAGGCAGGACACTTGGGCCAACGTCCTGACTTTC
abundance: -; d_gene: TRBD1; v_gene: TRBV3-1; j_gene: TRBJ1-2; CDR3aa: CASSRPDRDIRDGYTF; CDR3nt: TGTGCCAGCAGCCGCCCAGACAGGGACATCAGGGATGGCTACACCTTC
abundance: many; d_gene: -; v_gene: TRBV7-2; j_gene: TRBJ2-5; CDR3aa: CASSFQVSQLQETQYF; CDR3nt: TGTGCCAGCAGCTTCCAGGTTTCTCAATTGCAAGAGACCCAGTACTTC
abundance: many; d_gene: -; v_gene: TRBV6-6; j_gene: TRBJ2-1; CDR3aa: CASSRTEVDEQFF; CDR3nt: TGTGCCAGCAGCAGGACAGAAGTGGATGAGCAGTTCTTC
abundance: -; d_gene: -; v_gene: TRBV29-1; j_gene: TRBJ2-1; CDR3aa: CSVEVYGNPGSEEQFF; CDR3nt: TGCAGCGTTGAAGTATATGGGAATCCGGGCTCTGAGGAGCAGTTCTTC
abundance: many; d_gene: -; v_gene: TRBV20-1; j_gene: TRBJ1-1; CDR3aa: CSARVTSAVALRTEAFF; CDR3nt: TGCAGTGCTAGAGTCACCTCGGCAGTGGCCCTGCGGACTGAAGCTTTCTTT
abundance: many; d_gene: -; v_gene: TRBV20-1; j_gene: TRBJ2-1; CDR3aa: CSARVVGPYEQFF; CDR3nt: TGCAGTGCTAGAGTAGTGGGCCCGTATGAGCAGTTCTTC
abundance: many; d_gene: -; v_gene: TRBV4-3; j_gene: TRBJ1-1; CDR3aa: CASSQGEREAFF; CDR3nt: TGCGCCAGCAGCCAAGGGGAAAGGGAGGCTTTCTTT
abundance: many; d_gene: TRBD1; v_gene: TRBV19; j_gene: TRBJ2-7; CDR3aa: CASRPGTGTYEQYF; CDR3nt: TGTGCCAGTAGACCTGGGACAGGGACCTACGAGCAGTACTTC
abundance: -; d_gene: TRBD1; v_gene: TRBV7-8; j_gene: TRBJ1-5; CDR3aa: CASSLARQGRNQPQHF; CDR3nt: TGTGCCAGCAGCTTAGCCCGACAGGGTAGGAATCAGCCCCAGCATTTT
abundance: many; d_gene: -; v_gene: TRBV7-6; j_gene: TRBJ2-7; CDR3aa: CASSSPRGEQYF; CDR3nt: TGTGCCAGCAGCTCCCCCCGTGGGGAGCAGTACTTC
abundance: -; d_gene: -; v_gene: TRBV7-2; j_gene: TRBJ1-6; CDR3aa: CASSSGRMGSPLHF; CDR3nt: TGTGCCAGCAGCTCTGGACGGATGGGTTCACCCCTCCACTTT
abundance: many; d_gene: TRBD2; v_gene: TRBV12-3/TRBV12-4; j_gene: TRBJ2-1; CDR3aa: CASSLPGRGAIYNEQFF; CDR3nt: TGTGCCAGCAGTTTGCCGGGGCGGGGGGCGATCTACAATGAGCAGTTCTTC
abundance: few; d_gene: -; v_gene: TRBV4-3; j_gene: TRBJ1-6; CDR3aa: CASSQDGPNISPLHF; CDR3nt: TGCGCCAGCAGCCAAGACGGTCCGAATATTTCACCCCTCCACTTT
abundance: -; d_gene: TRBD1; v_gene: TRBV5-1; j_gene: TRBJ2-3; CDR3aa: CASKGGDSTDTQYF; CDR3nt: TGCGCCAGCAAAGGGGGCGACAGCACAGATACGCAGTATTTT
abundance: -; d_gene: -; v_gene: TRBV5-1; j_gene: TRBJ2-3; CDR3aa: CASTLQLWGADTQYF; CDR3nt: TGCGCCAGCACTCTCCAGCTCTGGGGGGCAGATACGCAGTATTTT
abundance: few; d_gene: TRBD1; v_gene: TRBV19; j_gene: TRBJ2-4; CDR3aa: CASNPSGQGDGIAKNIQYF; CDR3nt: TGTGCCAGTAACCCCTCGGGACAGGGGGACGGAATAGCCAAAAACATTCAGTACTTC
abundance: -; d_gene: TRBD1; v_gene: TRBV5-1; j_gene: TRBJ2-5; CDR3aa: CASSLGTGDYETQYF; CDR3nt: TGCGCCAGCAGCTTGGGGACAGGGGATTACGAGACCCAGTACTTC
abundance: many; d_gene: TRBD2; v_gene: TRBV11-2; j_gene: TRBJ2-1; CDR3aa: CASSFGLADYNEQFF; CDR3nt: TGTGCCAGCAGCTTCGGACTAGCGGACTACAATGAGCAGTTCTTC
abundance: -; d_gene: -; v_gene: TRBV20-1; j_gene: TRBJ2-5; CDR3aa: CSVYSGGQETQYF; CDR3nt: TGCAGTGTGTATAGCGGCGGCCAAGAGACCCAGTACTTC
abundance: few; d_gene: TRBD1; v_gene: TRBV6-2/TRBV6-3; j_gene: TRBJ2-1; CDR3aa: CASSSRGPYNEQFF; CDR3nt: TGTGCCAGCAGCTCGAGGGGGCCCTACAATGAGCAGTTCTTC
abundance: many; d_gene: -; v_gene: TRBV4-3; j_gene: TRBJ2-2; CDR3aa: CASSQLIGGTGELFF; CDR3nt: TGCGCCAGCAGCCAACTAATTGGAGGAACCGGGGAGCTGTTTTTT
abundance: many; d_gene: TRBD1; v_gene: TRBV20-1; j_gene: TRBJ2-3; CDR3aa: CSGGGQGTDTQYF; CDR3nt: TGCAGCGGTGGGGGACAGGGCACAGATACGCAGTATTTT
abundance: many; d_gene: -; v_gene: TRBV7-9; j_gene: TRBJ2-1; CDR3aa: CASSPPTYNEQFF; CDR3nt: TGTGCCAGCAGCCCCCCGACTTACAATGAGCAGTTCTTC
abundance: many; d_gene: TRBD2; v_gene: TRBV5-1; j_gene: TRBJ2-5; CDR3aa: CASSLEGLAEETQYF; CDR3nt: TGCGCCAGCAGCTTGGAGGGTCTAGCGGAAGAGACCCAGTACTTC
abundance: few; d_gene: TRBD1; v_gene: TRBV20-1; j_gene: TRBJ1-1; CDR3aa: CSARVGQGRTNTEAFF; CDR3nt: TGCAGTGCTAGAGTCGGACAGGGTCGGACTAACACTGAAGCTTTCTTT
abundance: -; d_gene: TRBD1; v_gene: TRBV4-1; j_gene: TRBJ1-3; CDR3aa: CASSTRQGLGRAVSGNTIYF; CDR3nt: TGCGCCAGCAGCACCCGACAGGGATTGGGGAGAGCGGTCTCTGGAAACACCATATATTTT
abundance: -; d_gene: TRBD1; v_gene: TRBV5-1; j_gene: TRBJ1-1; CDR3aa: CASSPGTGRNTEAFF; CDR3nt: TGCGCCAGCAGCCCGGGGACAGGTCGGAACACTGAAGCTTTCTTT
abundance: few; d_gene: -; v_gene: TRBV14; j_gene: TRBJ2-3; CDR3aa: CASSPKRTDTQYF; CDR3nt: TGTGCCAGCAGCCCGAAAAGGACAGATACGCAGTATTTT
abundance: -; d_gene: -; v_gene: TRBV20-1; j_gene: TRBJ1-1; CDR3aa: CSASPTKNTEAFF; CDR3nt: TGCAGTGCTAGCCCCACAAAGAACACTGAAGCTTTCTTT
abundance: few; d_gene: -; v_gene: TRBV20-1; j_gene: TRBJ1-6; CDR3aa: CSAPRGGFYNSPLHF; CDR3nt: TGCAGTGCTCCCCGTGGAGGGTTCTATAATTCACCCCTCCACTTT
abundance: many; d_gene: TRBD1; v_gene: TRBV4-3; j_gene: TRBJ1-6; CDR3aa: CASSPEGQGGRSPLHF; CDR3nt: TGCGCCAGCAGCCCCGAGGGACAGGGCGGACGTTCACCCCTCCACTTT
abundance: many; d_gene: -; v_gene: TRBV7-8; j_gene: TRBJ2-5; CDR3aa: CASSLGSWMETQYF; CDR3nt: TGTGCCAGCAGCTTAGGATCGTGGATGGAGACCCAGTACTTC
abundance: many; d_gene: -; v_gene: TRBV20-1; j_gene: TRBJ1-5; CDR3aa: CSARDAGREGNQPQHF; CDR3nt: TGCAGTGCTAGAGATGCGGGCCGGGAGGGCAATCAGCCCCAGCATTTT
abundance: -; d_gene: -; v_gene: TRBV4-1; j_gene: TRBJ2-5; CDR3aa: CASSQRVGGGQETQYF; CDR3nt: TGCGCCAGCAGCCAAAGGGTCGGAGGGGGACAAGAGACCCAGTACTTC
abundance: many; d_gene: TRBD1; v_gene: TRBV7-2; j_gene: TRBJ2-3; CDR3aa: CASSATSGQGNTQYF; CDR3nt: TGTGCCAGCAGCGCCACTTCGGGACAGGGAAATACGCAGTATTTT
abundance: many; d_gene: -; v_gene: TRBV6-2/TRBV6-3; j_gene: TRBJ2-3; CDR3aa: CASSYPDTQYF; CDR3nt: TGTGCCAGCAGTTACCCAGATACGCAGTATTTT
abundance: many; d_gene: -; v_gene: TRBV5-1; j_gene: TRBJ2-2; CDR3aa: CASSLRPGFAGELFF; CDR3nt: TGCGCCAGCAGCTTGAGACCGGGGTTTGCCGGGGAGCTGTTTTTT
abundance: -; d_gene: -; v_gene: TRBV19; j_gene: TRBJ2-5; CDR3aa: CASSIRAGRYQETQYF; CDR3nt: TGTGCCAGTAGTATACGGGCAGGGAGGTACCAAGAGACCCAGTACTTC
abundance: -; d_gene: TRBD1; v_gene: TRBV19; j_gene: TRBJ1-5; CDR3aa: CASTTTGAISNQPQHF; CDR3nt: TGTGCCAGTACCACAACAGGGGCGATTAGCAATCAGCCCCAGCATTTT
abundance: few; d_gene: -; v_gene: TRBV5-5; j_gene: TRBJ1-3; CDR3aa: CASSSAASGNTIYF; CDR3nt: TGTGCCAGCAGCAGTGCAGCGTCTGGAAACACCATATATTTT
abundance: -; d_gene: -; v_gene: TRBV10-3; j_gene: TRBJ1-1; CDR3aa: CAIKGSENTEAFF; CDR3nt: TGTGCCATCAAGGGTTCGGAGAACACTGAAGCTTTCTTT
abundance: few; d_gene: -; v_gene: TRBV18; j_gene: TRBJ1-2; CDR3aa: CASSPSDNYGYTF; CDR3nt: TGTGCCAGCTCACCATCGGACAACTATGGCTACACCTTC
abundance: -; d_gene: -; v_gene: TRBV5-4; j_gene: TRBJ2-3; CDR3aa: CASSLGNRMIKDTQYF; CDR3nt: TGTGCCAGCAGCTTGGGTAACCGGATGATCAAAGATACGCAGTATTTT
abundance: -; d_gene: TRBD1; v_gene: TRBV11-2; j_gene: TRBJ2-1; CDR3aa: CAILDRAQHNEQFF; CDR3nt: TGTGCCATCCTAGACAGGGCCCAACACAATGAGCAGTTCTTC
abundance: many; d_gene: TRBD1; v_gene: TRBV9; j_gene: TRBJ2-3; CDR3aa: CASSVAPGQGFGDTQYF; CDR3nt: TGTGCCAGCAGCGTCGCTCCGGGACAGGGATTTGGAGATACGCAGTATTTT
abundance: -; d_gene: -; v_gene: TRBV5-6; j_gene: TRBJ2-5; CDR3aa: CASSLFSRGETQYF; CDR3nt: TGTGCCAGCAGCTTGTTTTCGCGAGGGGAGACCCAGTACTTC
abundance: few; d_gene: TRBD2; v_gene: TRBV24-1; j_gene: TRBJ2-1; CDR3aa: CATQDGGGLNEQFF; CDR3nt: TGTGCCACCCAGGACGGGGGGGGCTTGAATGAGCAGTTCTTC
abundance: -; d_gene: -; v_gene: TRBV7-9; j_gene: TRBJ1-2; CDR3aa: CASSSVIENYGYTF; CDR3nt: TGTGCCAGCAGCTCTGTTATAGAGAACTATGGCTACACCTTC
abundance: few; d_gene: -; v_gene: TRBV5-1; j_gene: TRBJ2-5; CDR3aa: CASSFFDRRETQYF; CDR3nt: TGCGCCAGCAGCTTCTTCGACAGAAGGGAGACCCAGTACTTC
abundance: many; d_gene: TRBD1; v_gene: TRBV7-3; j_gene: TRBJ2-2; CDR3aa: CASRETGGSGELFF; CDR3nt: TGTGCCAGCAGGGAAACAGGGGGTTCCGGGGAGCTGTTTTTT